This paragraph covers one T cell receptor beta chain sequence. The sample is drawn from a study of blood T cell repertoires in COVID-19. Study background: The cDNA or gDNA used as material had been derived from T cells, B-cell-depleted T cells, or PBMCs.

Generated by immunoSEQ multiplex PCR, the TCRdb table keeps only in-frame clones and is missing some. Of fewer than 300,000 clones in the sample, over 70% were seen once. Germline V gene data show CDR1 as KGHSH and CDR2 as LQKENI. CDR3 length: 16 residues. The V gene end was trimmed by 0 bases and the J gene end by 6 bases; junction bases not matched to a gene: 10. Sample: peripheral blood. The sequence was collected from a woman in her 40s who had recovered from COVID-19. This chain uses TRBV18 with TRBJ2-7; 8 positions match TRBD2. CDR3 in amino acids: CASSPPRELAVREQYF. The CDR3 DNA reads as TGTGCCAGCTCACCACCTCGGGAACTAGCGGTCCGCGAGCAGTACTTC.